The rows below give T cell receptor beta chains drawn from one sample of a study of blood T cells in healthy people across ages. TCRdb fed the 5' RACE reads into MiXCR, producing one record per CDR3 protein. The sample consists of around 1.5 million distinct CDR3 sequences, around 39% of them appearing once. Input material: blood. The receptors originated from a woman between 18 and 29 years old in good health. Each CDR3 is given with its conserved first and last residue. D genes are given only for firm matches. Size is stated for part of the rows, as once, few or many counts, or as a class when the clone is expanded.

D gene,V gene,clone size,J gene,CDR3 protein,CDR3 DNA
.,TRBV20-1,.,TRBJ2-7,CSARVAGQLGGEQYF,TGCAGTGCTAGAGTTGCGGGACAGTTGGGTGGCGAGCAGTACTTC
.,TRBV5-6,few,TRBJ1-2,CASSLDRMDYGYTF,TGTGCCAGCAGCTTGGACAGGATGGACTATGGCTACACCTTC
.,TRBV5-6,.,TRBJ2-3,CASSFPTPGTDTQYF,TGTGCCAGCAGCTTTCCCACTCCAGGGACAGATACGCAGTATTTT
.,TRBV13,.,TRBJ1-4,CASSPPGANEKLFF,TGTGCCAGCAGCCCCCCCGGGGCTAATGAAAAACTGTTTTTT
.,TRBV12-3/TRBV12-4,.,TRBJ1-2,CASSFDSYGYTF,TGTGCCAGCAGTTTCGACAGCTATGGCTACACCTTC
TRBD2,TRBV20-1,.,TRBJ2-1,CSPTSGRTRTVNEQFF,TGCAGTCCGACTAGCGGGAGGACCAGAACGGTCAATGAGCAGTTCTTC
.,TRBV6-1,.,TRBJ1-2,CASSPPNRSYTF,TGTGCCAGCAGCCCCCCAAATCGGAGCTACACCTTC
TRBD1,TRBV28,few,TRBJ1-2,CASSPPDRGLQGYTF,TGTGCCAGCAGCCCCCCGGACAGGGGGCTACAAGGCTACACCTTC
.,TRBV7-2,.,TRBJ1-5,CASSFDPGRPNQPQHF,TGTGCCAGCAGCTTTGACCCGGGACGGCCCAATCAGCCCCAGCATTTT
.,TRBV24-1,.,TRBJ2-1,CATSDLPGYNEQFF,TGTGCCACCAGTGATTTGCCGGGTTACAATGAGCAGTTCTTC
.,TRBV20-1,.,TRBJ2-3,CSAPPRRAVGDTQYF,TGCAGTGCCCCTCCCCGGCGGGCAGTGGGTGATACGCAGTATTTT
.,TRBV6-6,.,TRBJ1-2,CASIDRTDLYRGYTF,TGTGCCAGCATCGACAGGACAGATTTATATCGTGGCTACACCTTC
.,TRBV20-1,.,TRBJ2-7,CSATSGGGGSSYEQYF,TGCAGTGCTACCTCCGGCGGGGGCGGGAGCTCCTACGAGCAGTACTTC
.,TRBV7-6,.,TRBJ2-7,CASSLTEAAEQYF,TGTGCCAGCAGCCTGACGGAGGCAGCCGAGCAGTACTTC
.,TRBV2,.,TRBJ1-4,CASERRTEKLFF,TGTGCCAGCGAGCGGCGTACTGAAAAACTGTTTTTT
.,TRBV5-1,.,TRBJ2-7,CASSYEGPKNNEQYF,TGCGCCAGCAGTTATGAAGGCCCAAAGAACAATGAGCAGTACTTC
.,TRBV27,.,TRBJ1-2,CASSLLDSLPYGYTF,TGTGCCAGCAGTTTATTGGACAGTCTTCCCTATGGCTACACCTTC
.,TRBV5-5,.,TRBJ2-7,CASSLVGPTEQYF,TGTGCCAGCAGCTTGGTGGGGCCCACCGAGCAGTACTTC
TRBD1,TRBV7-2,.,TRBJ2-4,CASSSTSFQIDREQYF,TGTGCCAGCAGCTCAACCTCCTTCCAAATAGACAGGGAGCAGTACTTC
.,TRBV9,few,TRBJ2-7,CASSFSRDSNEQYF,TGTGCCAGCAGCTTCAGCCGGGACTCCAACGAGCAGTACTTC
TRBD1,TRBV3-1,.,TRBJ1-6,CDSSPWDSDNSPLHF,TGTGACAGCAGTCCCTGGGACAGCGATAATTCACCCCTCCACTTT
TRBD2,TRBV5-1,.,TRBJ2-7,CANHTILAGGHNEQYF,TGCGCCAACCACACCATACTAGCGGGAGGTCACAATGAGCAGTACTTC
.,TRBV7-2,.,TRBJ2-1,CASSLGPLGSYEQFF,TGTGCCAGCAGCTTAGGTCCCCTAGGCTCCTACGAGCAGTTCTTC
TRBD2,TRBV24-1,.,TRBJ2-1,CATSEGLAGGEQFF,TGTGCCACCAGTGAGGGACTAGCGGGAGGGGAGCAGTTCTTC
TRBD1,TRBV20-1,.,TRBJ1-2,CSARHLGQGVDYTF,TGCAGTGCTAGACACTTGGGACAGGGTGTTGACTACACCTTC
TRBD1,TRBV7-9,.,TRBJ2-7,CASSLRGLAYEQYF,TGTGCCAGCAGTCTCAGGGGGCTCGCCTACGAGCAGTACTTC